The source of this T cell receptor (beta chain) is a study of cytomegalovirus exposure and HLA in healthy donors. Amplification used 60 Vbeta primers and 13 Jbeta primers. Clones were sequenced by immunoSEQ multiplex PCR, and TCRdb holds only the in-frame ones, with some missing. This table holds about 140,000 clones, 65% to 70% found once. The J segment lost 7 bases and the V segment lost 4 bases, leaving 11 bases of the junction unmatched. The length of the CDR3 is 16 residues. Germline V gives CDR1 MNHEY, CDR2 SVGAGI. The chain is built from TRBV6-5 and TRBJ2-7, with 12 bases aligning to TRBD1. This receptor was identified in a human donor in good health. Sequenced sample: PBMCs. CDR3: CASSSLPGQGASEQYF. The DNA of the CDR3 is TGTGCCAGCAGTTCGCTCCCGGGACAGGGGGCGAGTGAGCAGTACTTC.